Sequencing of this TCR beta chain was carried out in a study of cytomegalovirus exposure and HLA in healthy donors. Study-wide results and caveats: Cytomegalovirus association was assigned to under 200 TCR beta chains.

PCR was performed using 60 Vbeta and 13 Jbeta primers. Data came from immunoSEQ multiplex PCR; TCRdb stores just in-frame clones and leaves some out. The table lists about 62,000 clones, about 87% of them singletons, with roughly 1.5% in the top ten. The CDR3 length is 11 residues. Trimming removed 8 bases from V and 2 bases from J, with 10 bases in between. In germline, CDR1 is SQVTM, CDR2 ANQGSEA. Of note for this clone: The antigen remains undetermined.

The genes are TRBV29-1 and TRBJ2-7, with no clear D. This sequence originates from a man aged 18 to 29 in good health and CMV-seronegative. Sequenced input: PBMCs. CDR3 loop: CSTIATYEQYF. The CDR3 DNA reads TGCAGCACCATAGCCACCTACGAGCAGTACTTC.